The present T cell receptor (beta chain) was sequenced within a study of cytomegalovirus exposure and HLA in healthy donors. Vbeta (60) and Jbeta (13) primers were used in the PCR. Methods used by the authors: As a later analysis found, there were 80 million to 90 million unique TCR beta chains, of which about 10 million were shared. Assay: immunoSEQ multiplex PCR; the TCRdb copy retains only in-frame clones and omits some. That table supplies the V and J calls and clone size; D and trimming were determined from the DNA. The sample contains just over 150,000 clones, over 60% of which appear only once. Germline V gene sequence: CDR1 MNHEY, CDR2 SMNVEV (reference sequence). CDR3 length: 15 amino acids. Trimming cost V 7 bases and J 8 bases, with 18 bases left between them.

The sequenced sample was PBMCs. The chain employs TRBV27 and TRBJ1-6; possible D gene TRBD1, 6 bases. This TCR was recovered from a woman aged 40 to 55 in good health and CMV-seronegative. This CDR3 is CASMGAGGRDSPLHF. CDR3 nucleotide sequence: TGTGCCAGCATGGGCGCGGGGGGCAGGGATTCACCCCTCCACTTT.